This T cell receptor (beta chain) was sequenced in a study of circulating and synovial CD4+ cells in juvenile arthritis. Study-wide results and caveats: Bulk blood CD4 samples held at least an order of magnitude more or fewer genomes than CPL.

Worth noting for this clone: Antigen unknown.

Germline V gives CDR1 SNHLY, CDR2 FYNNEI. The CDR3 has 15 residues. Trimming removed 5 bases at V and 2 bases at J, with 15 bases between. Generated by immunoSEQ multiplex PCR, the TCRdb table keeps only in-frame clones and is missing some. The sample has about 32,000 clones, 90% to 95% seen once; the top ten hold 2.5% to 3.5%. V and J are TRBV2 and TRBJ1-2, with D tentatively TRBD1 (6 bases). Material: CD4+ T cells from blood. This TCR derives from a human donor with juvenile idiopathic arthritis. In DNA, the CDR3 is TGTGCCAGCAGTCTAAAAGTGGACAGCAACTATGGCTACACCTTC. This translates into CASSLKVDSNYGYTF.